This entry lists 27 T cell receptor beta chains sequenced from one sample in a study of blood T cell repertoires in COVID-19. The method was immunoSEQ multiplex PCR; TCRdb's version includes in-frame clones alone and lacks a portion of them. The profile shows about 320,000 clones, around 85% of them singletons. Sample: peripheral blood. Receptors were obtained from a human donor in a cohort sampled during active COVID-19.

The chain couples TRBV5-1 to TRBJ2-3, with D tentatively TRBD1 (5 bases). Germline V lookup: CDR1 SGHRS, CDR2 YFSETQ. The CDR3 has 15 residues. V lost 0 bases, J lost 0 bases, and 8 bases lay in between. Here the CDR3 reads CASSLEGPSTDTQYF. CDR3 nucleotide sequence: TGCGCCAGCAGCTTGGAGGGGCCTAGCACAGATACGCAGTATTTT. Supplemented by reference TRBV5-1 and TRBJ2-3, the full variable domain reads KAGVTQTPRYLIKTRGQQVTLSCSPISGHRSVSWYQQTPGQGLQFLFEYFSETQRNKGNFPGRFSGRQFSNSRSEMNVSTLELGDSALYLCASSLEGPSTDTQYFGPGTRLTVL.

The rearrangement joins TRBV5-4 to TRBJ2-3; D is possibly TRBD2 (5 bases). Trimming took 4 bases from V and 7 from J, leaving 16 bases between them. This CDR3 region has 14 residues. Germline CDR1 and CDR2: SGHNT and YYREEE (reference sequence). The CDR3: CASSPGLSRHTQYF. In DNA form, the CDR3 reads TGTGCCAGCAGCCCCGGACTTAGCAGGCATACGCAGTATTTT.

The CDR3 DNA follows: TGTGCCAGCAGCCTCCATGGGAGGAGCGCGAACACCGGGGAGCTGTTTTTT. Amino acid sequence: CASSLHGRSANTGELFF. This chain links TRBV13 with TRBJ2-2; D is perhaps TRBD2 (6 bases). The germline V and J ends were trimmed by 5 bases and 0 bases, with 16 bases remaining between them. Germline CDR1 reads PRHDT; CDR2 reads FYEKMQ (reference sequence). The CDR3 has 17 amino acids.

The chain links TRBV5-1 to TRBJ1-2, with a tentative D call TRBD1 (5 bases). CDR1 and CDR2 from the germline V gene are SGHRS and YFSETQ. Trimming stripped 1 base from V and 0 bases from J, with 22 bases between. The CDR3 runs to 19 residues. CDR3 amino acids: CASSLSLNTGTLANYGYTF. CDR3 nucleotide sequence: TGCGCCAGCAGCTTGTCCCTCAATACAGGAACATTAGCTAACTATGGCTACACCTTC.

The chain couples TRBV10-3 to TRBJ2-7; 7 bases map to TRBD2. Trimming at V came to 5 bases and at J to 4 bases, leaving 5 bases not matched to a gene. Germline V gene lookup returns CDR1 ENHRY and CDR2 SYGVKD. The CDR3 is made up of 13 amino acids. The CDR3 here is CAISRLAGYEQYF. CDR3 coding DNA: TGTGCCATCAGTAGACTAGCCGGGTACGAGCAGTACTTC.

The CDR3 region is CASSGTGKYNEQFF. CDR3 in DNA: TGTGCCAGCAGCGGGACAGGAAAATACAATGAGCAGTTCTTC. The J gene is TRBJ2-1, the V gene TRBV6-5, with 8 bases matching TRBD1. The CDR3 consists of 14 residues. Germline V CDR1 and CDR2: MNHEY, SVGAGI. J gave up 4 bases and V 6 bases, and 5 bases lay outside the gene matches.

This clone has only one observation. This sequence joins TRBV5-1 and TRBJ2-7, with D tentatively TRBD1 (5 bases). This CDR3 spans 13 amino acids. The germline V gene has CDR1 SGHRS and CDR2 YFSETQ. Deletions cut 4 bases from V and 2 bases from J, with 10 bases between. The DNA for the CDR3 is TGCGCCAGCAGCGTCAGGGCCCCCTACGAGCAGTACTTC. Encoded protein: CASSVRAPYEQYF.

The genes are TRBV4-2 and TRBJ2-7, with 7 bases matching TRBD2. The CDR3 loop spans 12 amino acids. Losses at the gene ends were 11 bases for V and 4 bases for J; bases not matched to a gene: 8. In germline, CDR1 is LGHNA, CDR2 YNFKEQ. The CDR3: CAPKGEGYEQYF. DNA for the CDR3: TGTGCCCCAAAAGGGGAGGGTTACGAGCAGTACTTC.

V and J are TRBV4-1 and TRBJ1-1; D is possibly TRBD1 (5 bases). Per germline, CDR1 MGHRA and CDR2 YSYEKL. Between the trimmed V and J ends, which lost 0 bases and 4 bases, there was a span of 12 bases. The CDR3 runs to 15 residues. The CDR3: CASSQDWGGGTEAFF. The CDR3 DNA reads TGCGCCAGCAGCCAAGATTGGGGGGGAGGCACTGAAGCTTTCTTT.

The chain links TRBV7-8 to TRBJ1-3; D not resolved. Germline V CDR1 and CDR2: SGHVS, FQNEAQ. Trimming stripped 1 base from V and 0 bases from J, with 4 bases between. This CDR3 spans 14 amino acids. The CDR3 here is CASSLELSGNTIYF. The CDR3 region has the DNA TGTGCCAGCAGCTTAGAACTCTCTGGAAACACCATATATTTT.

V is TRBV7-3 and J is TRBJ2-1, with 8 bases that match TRBD2. The trim removed 3 bases at V and 4 bases at J, leaving 11 bases unmatched. Germline CDR1 reads SGHTA; CDR2 reads FQGTGA. The CDR3 is 17 amino acids. The CDR3 region has the DNA TGTGCCAGCAGCTTGACCCTCACGGGACTAGGGTACAATGAGCAGTTCTTC. Residues: CASSLTLTGLGYNEQFF.

This clone was counted once. The rearrangement joins TRBV2 to TRBJ2-7, with TRBD1 identical over 8 bases. The CDR3 length is 14 residues. V shed 5 bases and J 2 bases; nucleotides not matched to a gene: 5. CDR1 is SNHLY, CDR2 FYNNEI, per germline. Here the CDR3 reads CASSLDRATYEQYF. CDR3 DNA sequence: TGTGCCAGCAGTTTGGACAGGGCCACCTACGAGCAGTACTTC.

The rearrangement joins TRBV7-2 to TRBJ2-1; 7 bases map to TRBD2. Trimming removed 2 bases from V and 7 bases from J; junction bases left unmatched: 11. In germline, CDR1 is SGHTA, CDR2 FQGNSA. This CDR3 has 16 amino acids. The CDR3 DNA reads as TGTGCCAGCAGCTTACTTCCGCGTGGGGGGGGGAATGAGCAGTTCTTC. It codes for CASSLLPRGGGNEQFF.

V and J are TRBV15 and TRBJ1-5, with D possibly being TRBD1 (5 bases). The CDR3 has 15 residues. The germline V and J ends were trimmed by 0 bases and 7 bases, with 13 bases remaining between them. CDR1 and CDR2 (germline): LNHNV, YYDKDF (reference sequence). In nucleotides, the CDR3 is TGTGCCACCAGCAGAGATGGGGCTAGGGCGCAGCCCCAGCATTTT. This encodes CATSRDGARAQPQHF.

This clone was recorded once. The chain joins TRBV27 to TRBJ2-7; 9 nucleotides agree with TRBD1. The CDR3 extends over 14 amino acids. Losses at the gene ends were 4 bases for V and 5 bases for J; bases not matched to a gene: 6. CDR1 MNHEY and CDR2 SMNVEV come from the germline V gene (reference sequence). The CDR3 loop reads CASSSRQGVNEQYF. The CDR3 nucleotides read TGTGCCAGCAGTTCCCGACAGGGGGTCAACGAGCAGTACTTC.

This chain joins TRBV2 and TRBJ2-3, with 7 bases that match TRBD1. Germline CDR1 reads SNHLY; CDR2 reads FYNNEI. The V and J ends lost 6 bases and 3 bases, in that order; junction bases with no gene match: 9. This CDR3 spans 15 amino acids. CDR3 amino acids: CASSRDRALTDTQYF. The CDR3, as DNA: TGTGCCAGCAGCCGGGACAGAGCTTTGACAGATACGCAGTATTTT.

The V call is TRBV30, the J call TRBJ2-5; 8 bases map to TRBD2. Germline-derived CDR1 and CDR2 are GTSNPN and SVGIG (reference sequence). The CDR3 covers 14 residues. Unmatched junction bases numbered 6, after V lost 1 base and J lost 5 bases. CDR3 sequence: CAWSARSGGETQYF. The DNA of the CDR3 is TGTGCCTGGAGTGCCCGTTCGGGGGGGGAGACCCAGTACTTC.

This sequence joins TRBV11-2 and TRBJ1-2; D is unclear. The CDR3 length is 15 residues. V lost 1 base to trimming and J lost 4 bases, with 13 bases between them. From germline, CDR1 is SGHAT and CDR2 FQNNGV. CDR3 region: CASSLGSQTTYGYTF. The CDR3 nucleotides read TGTGCCAGCAGCTTAGGATCACAAACCACCTATGGCTACACCTTC. The variable domain in full, completed from reference TRBV11-2 and TRBJ1-2, reads EAGVAQSPRYKIIEKRQSVAFWCNPISGHATLYWYQQILGQGPKLLIQFQNNGVVDDSQLPKDRFSAERLKGVDSTLKIQPAKLEDSAVYLCASSLGSQTTYGYTFGSGTRLTVV.

This clone occurred once. V and J are TRBV7-9 and TRBJ1-2; TRBD1 matches 9 bases. The germline V gene encodes CDR1 SEHNR and CDR2 FQNEAQ (reference sequence). V shed 5 bases and J 3 bases; nucleotides not matched to a gene: 4. This CDR3 spans 14 amino acids. In DNA form, the CDR3 reads TGTGCCAGCAGCCCCGGGACAGGGCACTATGGCTACACCTTC. It codes for CASSPGTGHYGYTF.

This clone has a handful of counts. The chain employs TRBV24-1 and TRBJ2-7; D is uncertain. CDR1 is KGHDR, CDR2 SFDVKD, per germline. Trimming removed 2 bases at V and 0 bases at J, with 4 bases between. The CDR3 spans 13 residues. In nucleotides, the CDR3 is TGTGCCACCAGTGATTCGTACTCCTACGAGCAGTACTTC. Amino acids: CATSDSYSYEQYF.

The chain links TRBV6-1 to TRBJ1-4, with D tentatively TRBD1 (5 bases). V shed 1 base and J shed 4 bases, with 7 bases lying between them. The CDR3 extends over 14 amino acids. Germline V gene lookup returns CDR1 MNHNS and CDR2 SASEGT. CDR3 residues: CASSEVGVNEKLFF. The CDR3 DNA follows: TGTGCCAGCAGTGAAGTAGGGGTTAATGAAAAACTGTTTTTT.

Worth noting for this clone: At the DNA level, this CDR3 is encoded by other sequences in the same sample as well. The DNA for the CDR3 is TGTGCCAGCAGCCAGGGAGGGCCCTACGAGCAGTACTTC. Protein product: CASSQGGPYEQYF. The chain uses TRBV3-1 (or the pseudogene TRBV3-2) and TRBJ2-7; the match to TRBD2 covers 7 bases. Germline V gives CDR1 LGHDT, CDR2 YNNKEL (reference sequence). Germline trimming cut 3 bases from V and 2 bases from J; bases unmatched to any gene: 1. The CDR3 sequence is 13 residues long.

A single count supports this clone. The chain links TRBV9 to TRBJ1-3, with 8 bases aligning to TRBD1. The CDR3 sequence is 14 residues long. V dropped 4 bases and J dropped 4; count of bases not matched to a gene: 4. Per germline, CDR1 SGDLS and CDR2 YYNGEE. The CDR3 loop reads CASSRDRGGNTIYF. The CDR3 DNA is TGTGCCAGCAGCCGAGACAGGGGAGGAAACACCATATATTTT.

The chain combines TRBV10-3 with TRBJ2-3; 9 bases are shared with TRBD2. The CDR3 is 14 residues long. The germline V gene has CDR1 ENHRY and CDR2 SYGVKD. V lost 4 bases, J lost 4 bases, and 3 bases stayed unmatched. The CDR3 DNA reads TGTGCCATCAGTGTCATAGCGGGGGCAGATACGCAGTATTTT. As protein: CAISVIAGADTQYF.

This chain joins TRBV5-1 and TRBJ1-1, with D possibly matching TRBD1 (6 bases). Per the germline V gene, CDR1 is SGHRS and CDR2 is YFSETQ. This CDR3 has 15 amino acids. V was clipped by 5 bases and J by 2 bases, with 16 bases between them. The CDR3 loop is CASRSRTASNTEAFF. Here the CDR3 DNA reads TGCGCCAGCAGAAGTAGGACAGCCTCAAACACTGAAGCTTTCTTT.

The CDR3 DNA follows: TGTGCCAGCAGCAGGGACAGGGATAATGAAAAACTGTTTTTT. Protein: CASSRDRDNEKLFF. The rearrangement links TRBV6-5 to TRBJ1-4, with 9 bases aligning to TRBD1. In germline, CDR1 is MNHEY, CDR2 SVGAGI. This CDR3 spans 14 amino acids. V lost 6 bases to trimming and J lost 4 bases; unmatched junction nucleotides: 3.

The chain recombines TRBV5-5 with TRBJ1-1; TRBD1 is a possible D gene (5 bases). This CDR3 region has 15 residues. CDR1 and CDR2 from the germline V gene are SGHKS and YYEKEE (reference sequence). Trimming pared 0 bases from V and 1 base from J, leaving 10 bases between. The CDR3 region has the DNA TGTGCCAGCAGCTTGGGCTTCGACAGGAACACTGAAGCTTTCTTT. Amino acids: CASSLGFDRNTEAFF. The entire variable domain, with the rest obtained from reference TRBV5-5 and TRBJ1-1, is as follows: DAGVTQSPTHLIKTRGQQVTLRCSPISGHKSVSWYQQVLGQGPQFIFQYYEKEERGRGNFPDRFSARQFPNYSSELNVNALLLGDSALYLCASSLGFDRNTEAFFGQGTRLTVV.